The 32 T cell receptor beta chains listed next were all sequenced from one sample in a study of radiotherapy plus CTLA-4 blockade in lung cancer (dated by TCRdb to 2017 to 2018). Libraries came from the immunoSEQ multiplex PCR assay. TCRdb carries this immuneACCESS record with in-frame sequences only. Its versions omit some clonotypes, under half of them owing to an unresolved V gene in the studies checked, with the rest unexplained. The sample data list roughly 73,000 clones, and around 87% of these were observed just once. The ten largest clones add up to over 35% of the sample. Sample: peripheral blood, taken from a patient treated with radiotherapy plus ipilimumab. The origin of the receptors is a human donor with non-small cell lung cancer that progressed on radiotherapy plus ipilimumab.

This clone was observed once. The genes are TRBV4-1 and TRBJ2-1; D call uncertain. Germline lookup yields CDR1 MGHRA and CDR2 YSYEKL. Trimming left V 2 bases short and J 6 bases short, with 8 bases between. The CDR3 totals 13 residues. The CDR3 DNA reads as TGCGCCAGCAGCCAAAAGGTGATCAATGAGCAGTTCTTC. This sequence encodes CASSQKVINEQFF.

The chain links TRBV27 to TRBJ2-1; unclear D gene. Trimming left V 3 bases short and J 7 bases short, with 10 bases between. Germline V gene data show CDR1 as MNHEY and CDR2 as SMNVEV (reference sequence). CDR3 length equals 13 residues. CDR3 protein: CASSLIGSNEQFF. In nucleotides, the CDR3 is TGTGCCAGCAGTTTGATAGGCAGTAATGAGCAGTTCTTC.

The rearrangement uses TRBV4-1 and TRBJ2-1; D is uncertain. V lost 0 bases to trimming and J lost 6 bases, with 9 bases between them. Germline V lookup: CDR1 MGHRA, CDR2 YSYEKL. The CDR3 loop spans 14 amino acids. CDR3 region: CASSQEAYTNEQFF. The CDR3, as DNA: TGCGCCAGCAGCCAAGAGGCCTACACCAATGAGCAGTTCTTC.

This chain links TRBV27 with TRBJ2-1, with 7 bases that match TRBD2. V shed 3 bases and J 1 base; nucleotides not matched to a gene: 0. CDR1 and CDR2 from the germline V gene are MNHEY and SMNVEV (reference sequence). This CDR3 has 14 amino acids. CDR3 DNA: TGTGCCAGCAGTTTGGGACTATCCTACAATGAGCAGTTCTTC. This translates into CASSLGLSYNEQFF.

This rearrangement joins TRBV7-3 to TRBJ1-2, with 8 positions matching TRBD1. The CDR3 sequence is 14 residues long. V gave up 2 bases and J gave up 7 bases; unmatched junction bases: 6. The V gene's germline CDR1 is SGHTA and CDR2 FQGTGA. This CDR3 is CASSLVGQETGYTF. DNA for the CDR3: TGTGCCAGCAGCTTAGTGGGACAGGAGACTGGCTACACCTTC.

The rearrangement joins TRBV5-4 to TRBJ2-7, with 8 bases lining up with TRBD2. This CDR3 has 14 amino acids. Germline values: CDR1 SGHNT, CDR2 YYREEE (reference sequence). Unmatched junction bases numbered 6, after V lost 4 bases and J lost 3 bases. The CDR3 protein is CASSPGLEHYEQYF. CDR3 coding DNA: TGTGCCAGCAGCCCGGGACTAGAGCACTACGAGCAGTACTTC.

This chain uses TRBV6-5 with TRBJ2-1; 8 bases align to TRBD1. The V segment lost 8 bases and the J segment 1 base; nucleotides outside the gene matches: 7. Germline-derived CDR1 and CDR2 are MNHEY and SVGAGI. The CDR3 covers 15 residues. The CDR3 DNA reads TGTGCCAGCGCCAGGGGGCGAGGGTCCTACAATGAGCAGTTCTTC. It specifies CASARGRGSYNEQFF.

The chain carries TRBV10-2 and TRBJ2-4; 14 nucleotides match TRBD2. J lost 9 bases, V lost 6 bases, and 7 bases had no gene match. This CDR3 is 15 amino acids long. Germline V gene sequence: CDR1 WSHSY, CDR2 SAAADI. CDR3: CASSEGLAGVVIQYF. DNA of the CDR3: TGCGCCAGCAGCGAGGGACTAGCGGGAGTTGTCATTCAGTACTTC.

The J gene is TRBJ2-7, the V gene TRBV5-8; 9 nucleotides line up with TRBD1. Germline V gene lookup returns CDR1 SGHTS and CDR2 YDEGEE. The CDR3 length is 17 residues. With 2 bases clipped from V and 2 bases from J, the junction kept 11 bases outside the gene matches. In nucleotides, the CDR3 is TGTGCCAGCAGCTTTTCTACCGGACAGGGGTATCCCTACGAGCAGTACGTC. Protein sequence: CASSFSTGQGYPYEQYV.

This chain connects TRBV28 to TRBJ2-3; 9 nucleotides line up with TRBD1. The CDR3 is 16 amino acids. With V trimmed by 3 bases and J by 5 bases, 9 bases remained unmatched. In germline, CDR1 is MDHEN, CDR2 SYDVKM. CDR3 DNA sequence: TGTGCCAGCAGTTTGCTTACCGGGACAGGGAAAGATACGCAGTATTTT. It yields the protein CASSLLTGTGKDTQYF.

Only a few counts were recorded for this clone. This rearrangement joins TRBV19 to TRBJ1-2, with a possible D match to TRBD1 (6 bases). Germline V gene sequence: CDR1 LNHDA, CDR2 SQIVND (reference sequence). V was shortened by 4 bases and J by 2 bases, with 14 bases between the two germline ends. The CDR3 has 15 amino acids. The DNA of the CDR3 is TGTGCCAGTAGTAGCACAGGGTTGGACAACTATGGCTACACCTTC. It translates to CASSSTGLDNYGYTF.

The J gene is TRBJ2-2, the V gene TRBV14, with TRBD1 matching 8 bases. V dropped 2 bases and J dropped 8; count of bases not matched to a gene: 10. This CDR3 comprises 16 residues. Germline lookup yields CDR1 SGHDN and CDR2 FVKESK. CDR3 nucleotides: TGTGCCAGCAGCCAAAGGACAGGGTTCCTATCGGGGGAGCTGTTTTTT. It specifies CASSQRTGFLSGELFF.

This chain links TRBV28 with TRBJ1-4; 7 bases fit TRBD1. The length of the CDR3 is 16 residues. The germline V gene encodes CDR1 MDHEN and CDR2 SYDVKM. The V gene end was trimmed by 2 bases and the J gene end by 2 bases; junction bases not matched to a gene: 5. The CDR3 bases are TGTGCCAGCAGTTTACCTCAGGGGGGGACTAATGAAAAACTGTTTTTT. It translates to CASSLPQGGTNEKLFF.

The J gene is TRBJ1-2, the V gene TRBV14; D remains ambiguous. The CDR3 totals 12 residues. The germline V gene has CDR1 SGHDN and CDR2 FVKESK. V was cut by 1 base and J by 7 bases, with 7 bases left in between. The CDR3 DNA is TGTGCCAGCAGCCAAGGGGGAAGTGGCTACACCTTC. Its protein is CASSQGGSGYTF.

The V gene is TRBV5-1, the J gene TRBJ2-3; a weak D match, TRBD1 (5 bases). The V gene lost 0 bases and the J gene lost 5 bases, with 19 bases spanning the gap. The CDR3 extends over 17 amino acids. Germline V gene sequence: CDR1 SGHRS, CDR2 YFSETQ. Written as DNA, the CDR3 is TGCGCCAGCAGCTTGGGTTACAGGTCCCAACGCCTAGATACGCAGTATTTT. Protein sequence: CASSLGYRSQRLDTQYF.

This chain connects TRBV14 to TRBJ1-1; 7 bases agree with TRBD1. The V segment lost 3 bases and the J segment 1 base; nucleotides outside the gene matches: 5. Germline loops: CDR1 SGHDN, CDR2 FVKESK. The CDR3 is made up of 15 amino acids. CDR3 loop: CASSQGTARNTEAFF. CDR3 coding DNA: TGTGCCAGCAGCCAGGGGACAGCCCGGAACACTGAAGCTTTCTTT.

The rearrangement joins TRBV5-1 to TRBJ1-1; possibly TRBD1 for D (5 bases). Germline CDR1 is SGHRS and CDR2 is YFSETQ. CDR3 size: 13 residues. The germline V and J ends were trimmed by 6 bases and 1 base, with 10 bases remaining between them. CDR3 DNA sequence: TGCGCCAGCACCAAAGGGACGAACACTGAAGCTTTCTTT. This sequence encodes CASTKGTNTEAFF.

The V gene is TRBV4-1, the J gene TRBJ1-2; no clear D. Trimming removed 3 bases from V and 0 bases from J, with 5 bases in between. This CDR3 is built from 13 residues. The germline gives CDR1 MGHRA, CDR2 YSYEKL. The CDR3 spells CASSQVANYGYTF. The CDR3 coding sequence is TGCGCCAGCAGCCAGGTAGCTAACTATGGCTACACCTTC.

This clone was found once. The CDR3 is CASSLGTGVGNTIYF. CDR3 bases: TGCGCCAGCAGCTTGGGGACAGGGGTCGGAAACACCATATATTTT. The chain combines TRBV5-1 with TRBJ1-3, with TRBD1 identical over 9 bases. V trimming: 0 bases; J trimming: 4 bases; junction bases outside the gene matches: 2. Germline assignment: CDR1 SGHRS and CDR2 YFSETQ. This CDR3 is 15 amino acids long.

J is TRBJ2-1 and V is TRBV7-8, with 8 bases aligning to TRBD1. V trimming: 2 bases; J trimming: 2 bases; junction bases outside the gene matches: 8. This CDR3 contains 17 residues. In germline, CDR1 is SGHVS, CDR2 FQNEAQ. This CDR3 is CASSLLDRAGTYNEQFF. DNA for the CDR3: TGTGCCAGCAGCTTATTGGACAGGGCAGGGACCTACAATGAGCAGTTCTTC.

V and J are TRBV4-2 and TRBJ2-1; 12 nucleotides line up with TRBD2. Germline-derived CDR1 and CDR2 are LGHNA and YNFKEQ. The CDR3 has 20 amino acids. Trimming at V came to 5 bases and at J to 0 bases, leaving 14 bases not matched to a gene. The CDR3 DNA follows: TGTGCCAGCAGCAAACGATCCGGGACTAGCGGGCCCAGCTCCTACAATGAGCAGTTCTTC. It codes for CASSKRSGTSGPSSYNEQFF.

This chain joins TRBV15 and TRBJ1-5; 8 bases are shared with TRBD1. CDR3 length equals 17 residues. The V gene end was trimmed by 0 bases and the J gene end by 6 bases; junction bases not matched to a gene: 10. Germline CDR1 is LNHNV and CDR2 is YYDKDF (reference sequence). The CDR3 protein is CATSREGQGAIRQPQHF. The CDR3 nucleotides read TGTGCCACCAGCAGAGAAGGACAGGGTGCGATTCGTCAGCCCCAGCATTTT.

The rearrangement links TRBV10-1 to TRBJ2-7, with 16 bases fitting TRBD2. The germline V gene has CDR1 WNHNN and CDR2 SYGVQD (reference sequence). The CDR3 consists of 18 residues. V lost 6 bases and J lost 0; bases outside the gene matches: 8. The CDR3 DNA reads TGCGCCAGCAGCGAACCGGGACTAGCGGGAGGGCCCTCCTACGAGCAGTACTTC. It specifies CASSEPGLAGGPSYEQYF.

The gene calls are TRBV29-1 and TRBJ1-1, with 7 bases that match TRBD1. CDR3 length: 12 residues. Germline CDR1 SQVTM, CDR2 ANQGSEA. After removal of 6 bases from V and 8 bases from J, the junction contained 9 bases not matched to a gene. In DNA, the CDR3 is TGCAGCGTCATGGACAGGAGGGCGGAAGCTTTCTTT. Residues: CSVMDRRAEAFF. Supplemented by reference TRBV29-1 and TRBJ1-1, the full variable domain reads SAVISQKPSRDICQRGTSLTIQCQVDSQVTMMFWYRQQPGQSLTLIATANQGSEATYESGFVIDKFPISRPNLTFSTLTVSNMSPEDSSIYLCSVMDRRAEAFFGQGTRLTVV.

This clone appeared a single time. The chain has TRBV18 and TRBJ1-3, with a possible D match to TRBD1 (5 bases). Trimming removed 2 bases at V and 14 bases at J, with 13 bases between. The CDR3 loop spans 12 amino acids. CDR1 and CDR2 from the germline V gene are KGHSH and LQKENI. The CDR3 is CASSPNRDRLYF. The CDR3 DNA follows: TGTGCCAGCTCACCAAACCGGGACCGATTATATTTT.

The chain employs TRBV7-8 and TRBJ2-7; 7 bases map to TRBD2. V shed 0 bases, J shed 5 bases, and the junction held 4 bases outside the gene matches. This CDR3 comprises 14 residues. The V gene's germline CDR1 is SGHVS and CDR2 FQNEAQ. Here the CDR3 DNA reads TGTGCCAGCAGCTTAGCGTTAGGGACTAACGAGCAGTACTTC. Translating gives CASSLALGTNEQYF.

Note on this clone: One end of the junction fails to match germline, which may point to a read error. The V call is TRBV5-1, the J call TRBJ2-6, with D perhaps TRBD1 (5 bases). In germline, CDR1 is SGHRS, CDR2 YFSETQ. CDR3 length: 16 residues. Here the CDR3 reads CASSFDFNSGANVLAF. In nucleotides, the CDR3 is TGCGCCAGCAGCTTCGACTTTAACTCTGGGGCCAACGTCCTGGCTTTC.

The chain employs TRBV9 and TRBJ2-3, with D tentatively TRBD2 (6 bases). The length of the CDR3 is 12 residues. CDR1 and CDR2 (germline): SGDLS, YYNGEE. Trimming took off 3 bases at V and 4 bases at J, with 6 bases between the two ends. This CDR3 reads CASSAGADTQYF. CDR3 DNA sequence: TGTGCCAGCAGCGCGGGGGCAGATACGCAGTATTTT.

This clone was detected a few times. This chain uses TRBV6-1 with TRBJ2-7; D uncertain. V lost 1 base and J 0 bases, leaving 13 bases between the germline ends. This CDR3 has 16 residues. Germline CDR1 is MNHNS and CDR2 is SASEGT. The CDR3: CASSEGFLVGSYEQYV. CDR3 nucleotides: TGTGCCAGCAGTGAAGGATTTCTAGTTGGCTCCTACGAGCAGTACGTC.

The V gene is TRBV7-6, the J gene TRBJ2-1; D is possibly TRBD2 (6 bases). Germline CDR1 SGHVS, CDR2 FNYEAQ. There are 16 residues in the CDR3. V lost 1 base to trimming and J lost 2 bases, with 12 bases between them. The CDR3 bases are TGTGCCAGCAGCTTAGTCCCTAGCGAAGCCTACAATGAGCAGTTCTTC. Its translation is CASSLVPSEAYNEQFF.

The chain has TRBV7-9 and TRBJ2-3; D gene unclear. The CDR3 contains 16 residues. Germline V gives CDR1 SEHNR, CDR2 FQNEAQ (reference sequence). The V end was cut by 5 bases, the J end by 2 bases, with 17 bases between. DNA of the CDR3: TGTGCCAGCAGCAACCTAGACGTGGAGTCCACAGATACGCAGTATTTT. The encoded protein is CASSNLDVESTDTQYF.

V usage is TRBV28 and J usage is TRBJ1-5, with D tentatively TRBD1 (5 bases). This CDR3 is 16 amino acids long. Germline assignment: CDR1 MDHEN and CDR2 SYDVKM. Trimming removed 5 bases from V and 6 bases from J, with 20 bases in between. The CDR3 nucleotides are TGTGCCAGCAGTCCAGGGACTGCGGCCATGCGTCAGCCCCAGCATTTT. This gives the protein CASSPGTAAMRQPQHF.